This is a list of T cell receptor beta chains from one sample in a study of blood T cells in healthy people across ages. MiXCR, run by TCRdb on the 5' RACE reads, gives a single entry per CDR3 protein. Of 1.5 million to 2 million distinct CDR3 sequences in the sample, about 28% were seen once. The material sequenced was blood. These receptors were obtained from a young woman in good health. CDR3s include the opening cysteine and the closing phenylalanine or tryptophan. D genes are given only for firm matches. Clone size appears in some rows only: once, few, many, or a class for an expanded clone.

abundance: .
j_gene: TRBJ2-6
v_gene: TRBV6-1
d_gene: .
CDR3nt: TGTGCCAGCATCAAGACAGTTTCTGGGGCCAACGTCCTGACTTTC
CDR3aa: CASIKTVSGANVLTF

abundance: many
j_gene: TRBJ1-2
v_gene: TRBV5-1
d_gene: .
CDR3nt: TGCGCCAGCAGCCCCCAGGCAGGAGACTATGGCTACACCTTC
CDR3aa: CASSPQAGDYGYTF

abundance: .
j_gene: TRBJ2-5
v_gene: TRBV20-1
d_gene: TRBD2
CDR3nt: TGCAGTGCTACCTCCTTTAGCGGGGATCAAGAGACCCAGTACTTC
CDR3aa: CSATSFSGDQETQYF

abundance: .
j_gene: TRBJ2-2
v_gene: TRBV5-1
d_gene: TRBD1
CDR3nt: TGCGCCAGCAGCCGGGGGACAGGGGTGAACACCGGGGAGCTGTTTTTT
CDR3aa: CASSRGTGVNTGELFF

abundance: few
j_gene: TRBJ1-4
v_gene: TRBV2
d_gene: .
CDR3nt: TGTGCCAGCAGCGAATCCGAAAAACTGTTTTTT
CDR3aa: CASSESEKLFF

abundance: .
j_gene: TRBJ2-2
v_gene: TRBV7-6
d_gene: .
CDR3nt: TGTGCCAGCAGCTTACAGGTGGTGAACACCGGGGAGCTGTTTTTT
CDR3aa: CASSLQVVNTGELFF

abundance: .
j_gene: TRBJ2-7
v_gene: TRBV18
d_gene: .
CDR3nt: TGTGCCAGCTCATCTAGTCGGGACCAGTCCTACGAGCAGTACTTC
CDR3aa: CASSSSRDQSYEQYF

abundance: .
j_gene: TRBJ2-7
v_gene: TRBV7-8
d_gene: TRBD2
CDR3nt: TGTGCCAGCAGCCGCGGGACTAGCGAATCCTACGAGCAGTACTTC
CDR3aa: CASSRGTSESYEQYF

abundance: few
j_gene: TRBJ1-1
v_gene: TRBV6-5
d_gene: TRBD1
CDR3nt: TGTGCCAGCAGACCAGACAGGGTTGGCACTGAAGCTTTCTTT
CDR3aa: CASRPDRVGTEAFF

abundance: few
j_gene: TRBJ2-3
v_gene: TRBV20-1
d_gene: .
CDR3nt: TGCAGTGCTAGAGATTTGGGCGGAGTACTTACAGATACGCAGTATTTT
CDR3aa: CSARDLGGVLTDTQYF

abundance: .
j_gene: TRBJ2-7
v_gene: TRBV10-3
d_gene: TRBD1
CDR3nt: TGTGCCATCAGTGTGACAGGGGCACCCTCCTACGAGCAGTACTTC
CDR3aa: CAISVTGAPSYEQYF

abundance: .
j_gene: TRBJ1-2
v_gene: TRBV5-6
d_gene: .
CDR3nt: TGTGCCAGCAGCCCCCTAACTTGGATAGGGGACGACTATGGCTACACCTTC
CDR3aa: CASSPLTWIGDDYGYTF

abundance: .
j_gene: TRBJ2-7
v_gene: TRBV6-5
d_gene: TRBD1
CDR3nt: TGTGCCAGCAGTTCCCTTAAGGTGCTCGGGACAGTCTACGAGCAGTACTTC
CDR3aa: CASSSLKVLGTVYEQYF

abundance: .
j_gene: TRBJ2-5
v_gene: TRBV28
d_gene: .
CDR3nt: TGTGCCAGCAGGCTGGGCAGGCGGGAGACCCAGTACTTC
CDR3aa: CASRLGRRETQYF

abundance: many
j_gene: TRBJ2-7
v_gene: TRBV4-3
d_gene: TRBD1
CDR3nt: TGCGCCAGCAGCCAAGTGACAGGGGGTGGCGAGCAGTACTTC
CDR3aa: CASSQVTGGGEQYF

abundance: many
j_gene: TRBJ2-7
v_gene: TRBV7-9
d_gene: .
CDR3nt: TGTGCCAGCAGCTTAGTGGGGCCTAGTTACGAGCAGTACTTC
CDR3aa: CASSLVGPSYEQYF

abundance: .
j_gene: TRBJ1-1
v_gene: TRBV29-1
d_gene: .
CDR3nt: TGCAGCGTCGCGGACCGGGGACTGCCGATGGCTTTCTTT
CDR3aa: CSVADRGLPMAFF

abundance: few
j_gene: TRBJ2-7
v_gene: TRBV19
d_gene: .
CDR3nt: TGTGCCGTACGTTCGCTTGAACCGGGTACCTACGAGCAGTACTTC
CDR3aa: CAVRSLEPGTYEQYF

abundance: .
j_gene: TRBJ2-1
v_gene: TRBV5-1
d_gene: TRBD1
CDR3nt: TGCGCCAGCAGCTCGACAGGGGGCACCGACAATGAGCAGTTCTTC
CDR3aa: CASSSTGGTDNEQFF

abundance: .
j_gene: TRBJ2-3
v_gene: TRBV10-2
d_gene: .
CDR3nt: TGCGCCAGCAGTGAGTCGAAGGGGCGAGATACGCAGTATTTT
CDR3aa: CASSESKGRDTQYF

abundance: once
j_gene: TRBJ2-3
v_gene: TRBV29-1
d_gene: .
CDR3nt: TGCAGCGTTGGGATCTCCGTGGGCAGTGTTGCGCAGTATTTT
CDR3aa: CSVGISVGSVAQYF

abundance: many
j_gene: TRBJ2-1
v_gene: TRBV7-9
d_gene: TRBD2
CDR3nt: TGTGCCAGCAGCTTCGCTAGCGGTGCCCCTTCCTACAATGAGCAGTTCTTC
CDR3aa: CASSFASGAPSYNEQFF

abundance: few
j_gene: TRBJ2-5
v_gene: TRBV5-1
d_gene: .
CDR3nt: TGCGCCAGCAGCTTCGACGGGGAACGGGGGGAGACCCAGTACTTC
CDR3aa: CASSFDGERGETQYF

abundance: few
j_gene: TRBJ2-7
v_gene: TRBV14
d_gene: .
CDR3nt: TGTGCCAGCAGCCAAGGTAGAGTTGCGGGACTCCCCGGCGAGCAGTACTTC
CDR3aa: CASSQGRVAGLPGEQYF

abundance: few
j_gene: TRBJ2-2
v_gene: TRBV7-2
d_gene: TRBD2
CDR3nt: TGTGCCAGCAGCTCCACGACAGCGGGGCTTAACACCGGGGAGCTGTTTTTT
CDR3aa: CASSSTTAGLNTGELFF

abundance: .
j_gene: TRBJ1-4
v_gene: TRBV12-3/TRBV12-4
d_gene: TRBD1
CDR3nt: TGTGCCAGCAGCTTGGGTACAGGGGGCTTTAGAGGTGAAAAACTGTTTTTT
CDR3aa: CASSLGTGGFRGEKLFF

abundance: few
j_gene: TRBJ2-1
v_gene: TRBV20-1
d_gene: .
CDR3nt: TGCAGTGGCCTGGCACGGGCGGATGAGCAGTTCTTC
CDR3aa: CSGLARADEQFF

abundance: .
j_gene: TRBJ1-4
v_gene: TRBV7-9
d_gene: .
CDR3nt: TGTGCCAGCCAAATTTTCGGTCGGGACCCTAATGAAAAACTGTTTTTT
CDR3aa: CASQIFGRDPNEKLFF

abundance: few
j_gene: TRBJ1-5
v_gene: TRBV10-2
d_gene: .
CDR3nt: TGCGCCACCCGGAGGACGGAGCCCGCTCAGCCCCAGCATTTT
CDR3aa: CATRRTEPAQPQHF

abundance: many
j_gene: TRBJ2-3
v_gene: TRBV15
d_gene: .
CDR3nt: TGTGCCACCAGCATTAGTAGCCGGAGAACGGATACGCAGTATTTT
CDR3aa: CATSISSRRTDTQYF

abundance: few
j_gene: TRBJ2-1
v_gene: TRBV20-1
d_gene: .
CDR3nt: TGCAGTGCTAGAGGGACAGATGATTACAATGAGCAGTTCTTC
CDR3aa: CSARGTDDYNEQFF

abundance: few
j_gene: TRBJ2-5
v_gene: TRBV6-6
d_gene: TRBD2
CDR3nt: TGTGCCAGCAGCCCCGAACTAGCGGGAACAGAGACCCAGTACTTC
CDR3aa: CASSPELAGTETQYF

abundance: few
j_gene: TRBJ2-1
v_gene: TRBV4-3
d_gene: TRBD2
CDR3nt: TGCGCCAGCAGCCAAGGACTAGCGGGCGCACTGCAGTTCTTC
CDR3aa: CASSQGLAGALQFF

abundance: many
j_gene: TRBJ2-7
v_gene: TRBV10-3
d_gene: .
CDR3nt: TGTGCCCATCAGTACAGCAGCTCCTACGAGCAGTACTTC
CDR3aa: CAHQYSSSYEQYF

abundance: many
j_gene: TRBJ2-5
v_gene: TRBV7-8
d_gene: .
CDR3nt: TGTGCCAGCAGAACAGGGCCAAAAGAGACCCAGTACTTC
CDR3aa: CASRTGPKETQYF

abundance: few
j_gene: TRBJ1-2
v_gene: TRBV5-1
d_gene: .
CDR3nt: TGCGCCAGCAGCTTGTCTGGCAGGGGCTATGGCTACACCTTC
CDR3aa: CASSLSGRGYGYTF

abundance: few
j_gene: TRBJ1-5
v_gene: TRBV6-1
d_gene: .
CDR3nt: TGTGCCAGCAGTGGCCCGGGACGCATAATGCATTTT
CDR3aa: CASSGPGRIMHF

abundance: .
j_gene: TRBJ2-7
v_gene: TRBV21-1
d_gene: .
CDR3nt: TGTGCCAGCAGCAAGGACAGAAGGGCTGACGAGCAGTACTTC
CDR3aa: CASSKDRRADEQYF